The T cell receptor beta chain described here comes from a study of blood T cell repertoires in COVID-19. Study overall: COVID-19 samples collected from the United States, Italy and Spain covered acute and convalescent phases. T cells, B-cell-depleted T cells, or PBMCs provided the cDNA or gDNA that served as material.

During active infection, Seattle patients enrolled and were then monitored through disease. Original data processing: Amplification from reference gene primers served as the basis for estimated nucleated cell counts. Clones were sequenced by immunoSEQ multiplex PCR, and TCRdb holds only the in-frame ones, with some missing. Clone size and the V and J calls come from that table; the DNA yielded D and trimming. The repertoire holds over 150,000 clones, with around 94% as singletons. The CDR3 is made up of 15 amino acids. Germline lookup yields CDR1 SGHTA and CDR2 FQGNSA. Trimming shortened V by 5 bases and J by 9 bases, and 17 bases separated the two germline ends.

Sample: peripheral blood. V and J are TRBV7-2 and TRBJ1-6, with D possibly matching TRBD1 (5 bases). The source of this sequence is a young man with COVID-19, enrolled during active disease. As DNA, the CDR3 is TGTGCCAGCAGCGACCGAAATAGGGGCCCTTCACCCCTCCACTTT. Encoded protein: CASSDRNRGPSPLHF.